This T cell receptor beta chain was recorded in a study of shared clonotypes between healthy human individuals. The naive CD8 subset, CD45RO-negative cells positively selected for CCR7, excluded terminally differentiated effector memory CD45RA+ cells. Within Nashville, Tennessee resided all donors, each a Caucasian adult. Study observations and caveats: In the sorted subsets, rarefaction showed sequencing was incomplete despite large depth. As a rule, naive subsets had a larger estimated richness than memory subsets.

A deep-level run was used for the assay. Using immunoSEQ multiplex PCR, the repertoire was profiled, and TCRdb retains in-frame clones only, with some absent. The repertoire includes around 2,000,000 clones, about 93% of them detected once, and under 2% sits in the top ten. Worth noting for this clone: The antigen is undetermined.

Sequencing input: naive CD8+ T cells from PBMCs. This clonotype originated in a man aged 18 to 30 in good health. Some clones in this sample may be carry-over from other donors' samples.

This CDR3 reads CASSLEAGSGEQYF. The DNA of the CDR3 is TGTGCCAGCAGCTTAGAAGCAGGGAGCGGCGAGCAGTACTTC. The V gene is TRBV7-8, the J gene TRBJ2-7, with D perhaps being TRBD1 or TRBD2 (5 bases each). The CDR3 is 14 residues long. Per germline, CDR1 SGHVS and CDR2 FQNEAQ. The V end was cut by 1 base, the J end by 6 bases, with 13 bases between.